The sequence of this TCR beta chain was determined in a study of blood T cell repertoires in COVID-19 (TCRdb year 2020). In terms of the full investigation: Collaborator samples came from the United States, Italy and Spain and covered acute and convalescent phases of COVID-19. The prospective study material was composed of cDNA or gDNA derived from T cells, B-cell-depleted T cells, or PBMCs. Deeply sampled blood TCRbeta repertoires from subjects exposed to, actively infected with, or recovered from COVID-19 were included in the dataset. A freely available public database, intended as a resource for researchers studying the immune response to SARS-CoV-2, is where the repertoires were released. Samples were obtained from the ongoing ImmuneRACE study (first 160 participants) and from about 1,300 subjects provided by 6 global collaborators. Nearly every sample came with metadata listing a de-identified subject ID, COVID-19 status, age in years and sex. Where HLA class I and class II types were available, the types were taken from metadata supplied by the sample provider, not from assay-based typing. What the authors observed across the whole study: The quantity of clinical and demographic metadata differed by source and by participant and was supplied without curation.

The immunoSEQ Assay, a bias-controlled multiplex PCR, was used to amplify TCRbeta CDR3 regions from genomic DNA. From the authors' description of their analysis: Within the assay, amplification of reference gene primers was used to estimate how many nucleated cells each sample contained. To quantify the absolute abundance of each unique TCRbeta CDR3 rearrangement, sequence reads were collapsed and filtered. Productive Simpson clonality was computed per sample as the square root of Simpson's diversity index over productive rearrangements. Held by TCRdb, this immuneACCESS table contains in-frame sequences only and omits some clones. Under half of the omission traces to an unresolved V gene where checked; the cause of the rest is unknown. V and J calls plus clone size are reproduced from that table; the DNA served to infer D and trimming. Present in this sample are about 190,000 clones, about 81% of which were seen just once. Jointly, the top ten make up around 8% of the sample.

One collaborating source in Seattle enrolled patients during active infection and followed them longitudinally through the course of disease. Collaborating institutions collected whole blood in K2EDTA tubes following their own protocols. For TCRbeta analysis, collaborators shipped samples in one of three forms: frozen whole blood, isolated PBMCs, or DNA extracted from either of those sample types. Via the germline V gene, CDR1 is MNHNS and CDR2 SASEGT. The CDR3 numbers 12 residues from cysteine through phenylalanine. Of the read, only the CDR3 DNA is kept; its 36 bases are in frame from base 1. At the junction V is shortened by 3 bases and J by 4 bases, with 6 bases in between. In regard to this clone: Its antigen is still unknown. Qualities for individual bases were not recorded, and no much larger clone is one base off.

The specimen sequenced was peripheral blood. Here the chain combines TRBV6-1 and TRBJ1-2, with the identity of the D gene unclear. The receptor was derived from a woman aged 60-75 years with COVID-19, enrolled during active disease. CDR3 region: CASSDPFYGYTF. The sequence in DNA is TGTGCCAGCAGTGATCCCTTCTATGGCTACACCTTC.